This passage covers 8 T cell receptor beta chains from one sample sequenced in a study of blood T cell repertoires in COVID-19. The protocol was immunoSEQ multiplex PCR, while the TCRdb copy is restricted to in-frame clones and leaves out a portion. This repertoire shows more than 95,000 clones, 75% to 90% found once; its top ten account for 2.5% to 3.5%. Sequencing was done on a sample of peripheral blood. The source is an elderly woman with COVID-19, enrolled during active disease.

This chain connects TRBV6-6 to TRBJ1-5, with D tentatively TRBD1 (6 bases). The germline V gene has CDR1 MNHNY and CDR2 SVGAGI (reference sequence). V was pared by 6 bases and J by 6 bases, with 12 bases between. The CDR3 covers 13 residues. The CDR3 here is CASRSGEGQPQHF. The CDR3 bases are TGTGCCAGCAGGTCAGGGGAAGGTCAGCCCCAGCATTTT.

The chain's CDR3 is CASSLPNQPQHF. The DNA of the CDR3 is TGTGCCAGCAGCCTACCTAATCAGCCCCAGCATTTT. The rearrangement uses TRBV7-2 and TRBJ1-5; no clear D. The CDR3 extends over 12 amino acids. Germline CDR1 and CDR2: SGHTA and FQGNSA. V lost 5 bases and J lost 4, with 6 bases in between.

The DNA of the CDR3 is TGTGCCAGCAGCGGAAACAGGGGGCGGGAGACCCAGTACTTC. Its protein product is CASSGNRGRETQYF. V and J are TRBV3-1 (or the pseudogene TRBV3-2) and TRBJ2-5, with 9 bases matching TRBD1. Germline assignment: CDR1 LGHDT and CDR2 YNNKEL (reference sequence). The CDR3 sequence is 14 residues long. Trimming took 5 bases from V and 5 from J; bases not matched to a gene: 6.

The rearrangement joins TRBV9 to TRBJ2-3; 8 nucleotides agree with TRBD1. The V segment lost 3 bases and the J segment 2 bases; nucleotides outside the gene matches: 8. Germline assignment: CDR1 SGDLS and CDR2 YYNGEE. The CDR3 runs 16 residues. The CDR3 sequence: CASSARTGHTTDTQYF. The CDR3 nucleotides are TGTGCCAGCAGCGCTCGGACAGGGCATACCACAGATACGCAGTATTTT.

This chain uses TRBV11-2 with TRBJ2-1, with D maybe TRBD2 (6 bases). Germline V gene lookup returns CDR1 SGHAT and CDR2 FQNNGV. The CDR3 runs 14 residues. V lost 0 bases to trimming and J lost 9 bases, with 12 bases between them. The CDR3 here is CASSLDPGVAEQFF. For the CDR3, the DNA is TGTGCCAGCAGCTTAGATCCGGGAGTGGCTGAGCAGTTCTTC.

CDR3 nucleotide sequence: TGTGCCAGCAGCTCGATGACTAGCGGGGGAAACAATGAGCAGTTCTTC. Its protein product is CASSSMTSGGNNEQFF. The rearrangement uses TRBV5-4 and TRBJ2-1; 12 positions match TRBD2. CDR1 and CDR2 (germline): SGHNT, YYREEE (reference sequence). Losses at the gene ends were 3 bases for V and 5 bases for J; bases not matched to a gene: 6. The CDR3 runs to 16 residues.

This chain links TRBV27 with TRBJ2-3, with 7 bases lining up with TRBD2. The J segment lost 0 bases and the V segment lost 8 bases, leaving 8 bases of the junction unmatched. The length of the CDR3 is 15 residues. Germline CDR1 reads MNHEY; CDR2 reads SMNVEV (reference sequence). DNA of the CDR3: TGTGCCAGCGCTATTTGGGGGGGAAGCACAGATACGCAGTATTTT. Translation: CASAIWGGSTDTQYF.

The chain recombines TRBV5-5 with TRBJ2-2; 8 bases map to TRBD1. Germline V CDR1 and CDR2: SGHKS, YYEKEE (reference sequence). CDR3 length: 16 residues. V gave up 2 bases and J gave up 7 bases; unmatched junction bases: 10. The CDR3 DNA reads TGTGCCAGCAGCTTACGTCGGGGACAGGTATACGGGGAGCTGTTTTTT. It specifies CASSLRRGQVYGELFF. Variable domain in full (rest from reference TRBV5-5 and TRBJ2-2): DAGVTQSPTHLIKTRGQQVTLRCSPISGHKSVSWYQQVLGQGPQFIFQYYEKEERGRGNFPDRFSARQFPNYSSELNVNALLLGDSALYLCASSLRRGQVYGELFFGEGSRLTVL.